This T cell receptor beta chain was sequenced in a study of blood T cell repertoires in COVID-19 (dated by TCRdb to about 2020). For context, the study as a whole: Samples covering the acute and convalescent phases of COVID-19 were provided by collaborators in the United States, Italy and Spain. The material from the prospective study consisted of cDNA or gDNA derived from T cells, B-cell-depleted T cells, or PBMCs. Subjects who had been exposed to COVID-19, were actively infected with it, or had recovered from it provided the deeply sampled blood TCRbeta repertoires that made up the dataset. The repertoires were made available in a free public database intended to serve as a resource for research on the immune response to SARS-CoV-2. The samples were drawn from the first 160 participants of the ongoing ImmuneRACE study and from over 950 subjects provided by 6 global collaborators. Sample metadata almost always included a de-identified subject ID, COVID-19 status, age in years and sex. Where available, HLA class I and class II types were obtained from metadata supplied by the sample provider rather than from assay-based typing. The paper's findings and limits, for the study overall: The amount of clinical and demographic metadata varied by source and participant and was provided uncurated.

The immunoSEQ Assay, a bias-controlled multiplex PCR, was used to amplify TCRbeta CDR3 regions from genomic DNA. Turning to the authors' computational methods: The number of nucleated cells in each sample was estimated by amplification of reference gene primers within the assay. To quantify the absolute abundance of each unique TCRbeta CDR3 rearrangement, sequence reads were collapsed and filtered. Productive Simpson clonality was computed per sample as the square root of Simpson's diversity index over productive rearrangements. TCRdb took this table from immuneACCESS and kept in-frame rearrangements with V and J called. Such tables lack part of the clones; where checked against another copy, unresolved V genes explain under half of the gap, and the rest is unexplained. That table supplies the V and J calls and clone size; D and trimming were determined from the DNA. The sample data list some 190,000 clones, and roughly 77% of these were observed just once. The biggest ten clones account for around a sixth of the sample.

Enrolling through a virtual design, the prospective study's participants ranged in age from roughly 18 to 90 years and lived across about two dozen United States geographic areas. Cohort assignment in the prospective study relied on participant-reported clinical history from a screening survey and a study questionnaire. In the prospective study, mobile phlebotomists collected whole blood, serum and a nasopharyngeal or oropharyngeal swab from each participant. Participants in the prospective study had the option to provide additional blood draws and questionnaires over a roughly two-month period. Before DNA extraction, prospective study blood samples were shipped either frozen or at room temperature. On this clone: Its antigen remains undetermined. No base-level quality is on record; no much larger clone is a single base apart.

The sequenced sample was PBMCs or T cells enriched from blood (not recorded which). This clonotype was obtained from a woman aged 45-59 years with acute COVID-19.

The sequenced DNA: TGTGCCAGCAGCTTAGGCATTAAAACAAATCAGCCCCAGCATTTT. Translated, it reads CASSLGIKTNQPQHF. The sequence links TRBV7-3 to TRBJ1-5; the D gene identity is not certain. CDR1 SGHTA and CDR2 FQGTGA were looked up in the germline V gene. From the cysteine through the phenylalanine, the CDR3 covers 15 amino acids. Left in the record is the CDR3 DNA by itself, 45 bases read in frame from the first base. V and J are truncated by 2 bases and 4 bases respectively, leaving an intervening sequence of 12 bases.